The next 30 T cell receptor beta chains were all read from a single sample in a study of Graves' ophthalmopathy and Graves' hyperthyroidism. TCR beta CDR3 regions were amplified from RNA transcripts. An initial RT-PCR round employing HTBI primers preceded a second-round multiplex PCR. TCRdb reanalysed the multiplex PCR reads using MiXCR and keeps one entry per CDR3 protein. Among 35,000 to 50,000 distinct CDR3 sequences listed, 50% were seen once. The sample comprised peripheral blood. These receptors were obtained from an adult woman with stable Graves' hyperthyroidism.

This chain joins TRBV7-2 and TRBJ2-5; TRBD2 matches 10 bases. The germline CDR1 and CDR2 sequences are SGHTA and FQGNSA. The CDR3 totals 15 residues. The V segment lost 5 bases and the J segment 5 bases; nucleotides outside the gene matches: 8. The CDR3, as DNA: TGTGCCAGCAGCCCTCTAGCGGGAGTGCGGGAGACCCAGTACTTC. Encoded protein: CASSPLAGVRETQYF.

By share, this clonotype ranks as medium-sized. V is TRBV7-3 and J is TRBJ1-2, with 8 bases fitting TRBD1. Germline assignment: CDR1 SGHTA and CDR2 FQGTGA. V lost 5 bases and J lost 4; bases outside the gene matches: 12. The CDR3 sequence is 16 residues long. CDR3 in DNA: TGTGCCAGCAGCCCTCAGGGGGCGCGGGGGACCTATGGCTACACCTTC. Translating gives CASSPQGARGTYGYTF. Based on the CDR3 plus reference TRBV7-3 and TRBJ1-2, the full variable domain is GAGVSQTPSNKVTEKGKYVELRCDPISGHTALYWYRQSLGQGPEFLIYFQGTGAADDSGLPNDRFFAVRPEGSVSTLKIQRTERGDSAVYLCASSPQGARGTYGYTFGSGTRLTVV.

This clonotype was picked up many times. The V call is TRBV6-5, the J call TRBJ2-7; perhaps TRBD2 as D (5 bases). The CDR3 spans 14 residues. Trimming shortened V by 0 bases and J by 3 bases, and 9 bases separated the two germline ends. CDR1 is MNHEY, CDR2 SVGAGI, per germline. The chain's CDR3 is CASSYSRAIYEQYF. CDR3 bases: TGTGCCAGCAGTTACTCGAGGGCGATCTACGAGCAGTACTTC.

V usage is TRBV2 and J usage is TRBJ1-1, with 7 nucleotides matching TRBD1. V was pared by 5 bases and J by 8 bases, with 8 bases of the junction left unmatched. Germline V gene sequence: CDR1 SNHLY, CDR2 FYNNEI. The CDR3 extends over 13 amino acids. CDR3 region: CASSLATGVEAFF. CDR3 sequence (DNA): TGTGCCAGCAGTTTGGCCACAGGGGTGGAAGCTTTCTTT. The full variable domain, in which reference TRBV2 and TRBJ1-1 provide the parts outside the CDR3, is EPEVTQTPSHQVTQMGQEVILRCVPISNHLYFYWYRQILGQKVEFLVSFYNNEISEKSEIFDDQFSVERPDGSNFTLKIRSTKLEDSAMYFCASSLATGVEAFFGQGTRLTVV.

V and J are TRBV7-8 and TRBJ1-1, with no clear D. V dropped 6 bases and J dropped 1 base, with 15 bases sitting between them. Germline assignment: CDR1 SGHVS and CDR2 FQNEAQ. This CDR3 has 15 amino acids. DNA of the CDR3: TGTGCCAGCAGTGCATCGAGGCAGGAGAACACTGAAGCTTTCTTT. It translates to CASSASRQENTEAFF.

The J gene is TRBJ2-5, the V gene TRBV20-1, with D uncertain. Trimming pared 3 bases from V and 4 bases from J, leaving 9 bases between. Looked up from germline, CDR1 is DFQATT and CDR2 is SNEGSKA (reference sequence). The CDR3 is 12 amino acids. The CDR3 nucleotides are TGCAGTGCTAGGGTCCCCCCAGAGACCCAGTACTTC. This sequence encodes CSARVPPETQYF.

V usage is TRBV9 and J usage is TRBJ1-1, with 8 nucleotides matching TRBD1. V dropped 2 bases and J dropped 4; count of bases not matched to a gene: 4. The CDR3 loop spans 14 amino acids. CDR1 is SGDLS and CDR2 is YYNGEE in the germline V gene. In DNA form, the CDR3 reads TGTGCCAGCAGCGTGTCACAGGGGGGCACTGAAGCTTTCTTT. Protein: CASSVSQGGTEAFF.

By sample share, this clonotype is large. The CDR3 sequence is CASSLASSGSARFYEQYF. In DNA, the CDR3 is TGTGCCAGCAGCTTAGCGTCTAGCGGGAGTGCACGATTCTACGAGCAGTACTTC. The chain couples TRBV7-6 to TRBJ2-7; 10 bases are a match to TRBD2. V lost 0 bases, J lost 3 bases, and 11 bases stayed unmatched. This CDR3 comprises 18 residues. Germline CDR1 SGHVS, CDR2 FNYEAQ.

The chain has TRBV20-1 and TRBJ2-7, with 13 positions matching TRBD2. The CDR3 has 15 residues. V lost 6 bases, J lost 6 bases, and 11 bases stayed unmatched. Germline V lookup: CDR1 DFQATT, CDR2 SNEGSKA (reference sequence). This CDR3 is CSARMTSGRSCEQYF. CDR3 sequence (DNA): TGCAGTGCCAGGATGACTAGCGGGAGGAGCTGCGAGCAGTACTTC.

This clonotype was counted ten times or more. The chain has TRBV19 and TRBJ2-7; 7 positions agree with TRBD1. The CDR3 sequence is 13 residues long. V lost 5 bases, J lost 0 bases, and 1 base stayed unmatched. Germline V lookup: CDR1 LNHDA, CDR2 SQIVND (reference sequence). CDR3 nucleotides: TGTGCCAGTAGTTGGGACAGCTCCTACGAGCAGTACTTC. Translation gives CASSWDSSYEQYF.

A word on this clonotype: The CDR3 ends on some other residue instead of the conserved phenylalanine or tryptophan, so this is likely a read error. CDR3 loop: CAISGGSNTGELFS. The DNA for the CDR3 is TGCGCCATCAGTGGGGGTAGCAACACCGGGGAGCTGTTTTCT. The J gene is TRBJ2-2, the V gene TRBV10-3; D could derive from TRBD1 or TRBD2 (5 bases each). This CDR3 spans 14 amino acids. Germline values: CDR1 ENHRY, CDR2 SYGVKD.

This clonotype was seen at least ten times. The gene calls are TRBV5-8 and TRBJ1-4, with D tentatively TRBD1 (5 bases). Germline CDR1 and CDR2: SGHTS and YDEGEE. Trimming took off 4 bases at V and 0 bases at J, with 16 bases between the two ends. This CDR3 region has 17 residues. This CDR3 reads CASSRRGGESTNEKLFF. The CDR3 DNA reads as TGTGCCAGCAGCCGTCGCGGGGGGGAATCAACTAATGAAAAACTGTTTTTT.

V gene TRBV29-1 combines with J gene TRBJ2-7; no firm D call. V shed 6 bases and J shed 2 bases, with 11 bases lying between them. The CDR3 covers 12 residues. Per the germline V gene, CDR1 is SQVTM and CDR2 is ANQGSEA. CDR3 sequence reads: CSVRTGPYEQYF. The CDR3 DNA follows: TGCAGCGTGAGGACCGGACCCTACGAGCAGTACTTC.

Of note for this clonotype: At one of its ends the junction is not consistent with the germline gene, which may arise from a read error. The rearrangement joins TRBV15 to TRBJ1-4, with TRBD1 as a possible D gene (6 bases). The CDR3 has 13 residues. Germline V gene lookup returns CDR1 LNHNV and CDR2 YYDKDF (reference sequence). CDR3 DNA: TGTGCCACTAACCAGGGGCTTAATAAAAAACTTTTTTTT. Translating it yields CATNQGLNKKLFF. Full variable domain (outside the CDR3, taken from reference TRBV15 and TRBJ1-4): DAMVIQNPRYQVTQFGKPVTLSCSQTLNHNVMYWYQQKSSQAPKLLFHYYDKDFNNEADTPDNFQSRRPNTSFCFLDIRSPGLGDTAMYLCATNQGLNKKLFFGSGTQLSVL.

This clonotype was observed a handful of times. The CDR3 spells CASSYTGDGYTF. Here the CDR3 DNA reads TGTGCCAGCAGTTACACAGGGGATGGCTACACCTTC. V gene TRBV7-9 combines with J gene TRBJ1-2; 7 bases match TRBD1. The CDR3 is 12 amino acids. The junction had 4 bases not matched to a gene; V was cut back by 6 bases and J by 6 bases. Germline assignment: CDR1 SEHNR and CDR2 FQNEAQ (reference sequence).

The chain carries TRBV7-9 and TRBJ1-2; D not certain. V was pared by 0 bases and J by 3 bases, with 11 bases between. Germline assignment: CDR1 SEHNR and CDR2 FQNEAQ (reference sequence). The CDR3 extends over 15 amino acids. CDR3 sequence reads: CASSLASQDDYGYTF. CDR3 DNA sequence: TGTGCCAGCAGCTTAGCGTCCCAGGACGACTATGGCTACACCTTC.

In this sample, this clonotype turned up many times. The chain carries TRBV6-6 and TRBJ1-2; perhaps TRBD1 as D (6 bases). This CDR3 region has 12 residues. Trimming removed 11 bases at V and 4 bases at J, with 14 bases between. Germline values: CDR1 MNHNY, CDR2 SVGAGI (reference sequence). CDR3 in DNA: TGTGCCCTCGGGGGGGCGTTCTATGGCTACACCTTC. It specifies CALGGAFYGYTF.

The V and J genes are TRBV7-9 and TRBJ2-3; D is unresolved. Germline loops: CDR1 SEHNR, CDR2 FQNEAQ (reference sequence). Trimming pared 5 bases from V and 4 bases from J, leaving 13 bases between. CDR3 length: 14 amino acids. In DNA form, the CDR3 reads TGTGCCAGCAGCATCATCGGCGGAGCAGATACGCAGTATTTT. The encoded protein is CASSIIGGADTQYF.

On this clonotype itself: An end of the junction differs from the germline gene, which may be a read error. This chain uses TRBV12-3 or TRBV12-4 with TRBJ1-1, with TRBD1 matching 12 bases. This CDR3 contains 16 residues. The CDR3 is CASSLAGTGGGAEAFF. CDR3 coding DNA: TGTGCCAGCAGTCTAGCCGGGACAGGGGGCGGAGCTGAAGCTTTCTTT.

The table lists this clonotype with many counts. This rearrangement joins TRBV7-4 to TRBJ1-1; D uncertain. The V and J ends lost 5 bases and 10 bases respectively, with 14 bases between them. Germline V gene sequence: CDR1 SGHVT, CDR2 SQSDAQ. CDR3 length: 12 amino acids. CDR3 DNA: TGTGCCAGCAGCCGGAGGATGGCCGGAGCTTTCTTT. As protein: CASSRRMAGAFF.

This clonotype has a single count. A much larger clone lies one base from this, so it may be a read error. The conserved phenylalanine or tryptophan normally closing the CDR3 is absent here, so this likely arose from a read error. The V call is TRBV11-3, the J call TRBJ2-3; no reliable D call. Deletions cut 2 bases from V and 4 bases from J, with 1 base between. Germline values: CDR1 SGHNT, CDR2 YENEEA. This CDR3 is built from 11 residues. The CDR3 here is CASSLSDTQYL. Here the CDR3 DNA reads TGTGCCAGCAGCTTATCAGATACGCAGTATCTT.

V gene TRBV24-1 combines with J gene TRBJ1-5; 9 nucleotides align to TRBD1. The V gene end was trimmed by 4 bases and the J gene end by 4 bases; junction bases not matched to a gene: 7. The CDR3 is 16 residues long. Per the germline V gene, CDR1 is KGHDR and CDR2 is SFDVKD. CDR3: CATSERPGTGNQPQHF. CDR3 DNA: TGTGCCACCAGTGAGCGGCCCGGGACAGGGAATCAGCCCCAGCATTTT.

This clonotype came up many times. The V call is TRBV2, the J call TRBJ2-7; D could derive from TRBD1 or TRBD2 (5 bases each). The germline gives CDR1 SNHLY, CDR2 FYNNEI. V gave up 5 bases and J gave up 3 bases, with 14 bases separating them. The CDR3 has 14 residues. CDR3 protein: CASSSQGDYYEQYF. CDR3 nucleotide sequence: TGTGCCAGCAGTAGCCAGGGCGACTACTACGAGCAGTACTTC.

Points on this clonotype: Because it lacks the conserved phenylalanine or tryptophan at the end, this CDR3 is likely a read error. The CDR3 here is CSVQGEGDTEAFS. As DNA, the CDR3 is TGCAGCGTACAGGGGGAAGGGGACACTGAAGCTTTCTCT. The chain carries TRBV29-1 and TRBJ1-1, with TRBD1 matching over 8 bases. Germline values: CDR1 SQVTM, CDR2 ANQGSEA. This CDR3 spans 13 amino acids. J lost 3 bases, V lost 6 bases, and 6 bases had no gene match.

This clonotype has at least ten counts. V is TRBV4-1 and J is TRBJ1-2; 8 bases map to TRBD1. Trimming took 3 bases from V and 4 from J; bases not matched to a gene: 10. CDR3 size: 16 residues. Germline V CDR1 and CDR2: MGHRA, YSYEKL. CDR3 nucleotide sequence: TGCGCCAGCAGCCACCCAGGACAGGGAGGTTTCTATGGCTACACCTTC. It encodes CASSHPGQGGFYGYTF.

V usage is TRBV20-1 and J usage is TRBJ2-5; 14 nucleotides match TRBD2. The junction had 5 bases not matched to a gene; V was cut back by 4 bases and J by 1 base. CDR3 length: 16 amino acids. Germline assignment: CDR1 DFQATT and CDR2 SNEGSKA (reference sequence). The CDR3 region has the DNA TGCAGTGCTACCGGGACTAGCGGGAGACCCCAAGAGACCCAGTACTTC. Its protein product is CSATGTSGRPQETQYF.

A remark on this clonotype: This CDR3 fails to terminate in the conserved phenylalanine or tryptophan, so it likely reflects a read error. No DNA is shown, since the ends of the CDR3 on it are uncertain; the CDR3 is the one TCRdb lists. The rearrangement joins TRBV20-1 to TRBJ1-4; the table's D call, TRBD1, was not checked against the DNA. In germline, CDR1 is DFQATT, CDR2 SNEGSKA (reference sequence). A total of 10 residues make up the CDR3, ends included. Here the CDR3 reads CSAPNTDRGY.

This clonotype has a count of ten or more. CDR3 amino acids: CSDGGQSNYGYTF. CDR3 nucleotide sequence: TGCAGCGACGGGGGACAGTCTAACTATGGCTACACCTTC. This chain links TRBV29-1 with TRBJ1-2; 7 bases fit TRBD1. Trimming cost V 7 bases and J 0 bases; bases outside gene matches: 5. CDR1 and CDR2 (germline): SQVTM, ANQGSEA. This CDR3 has 13 residues.

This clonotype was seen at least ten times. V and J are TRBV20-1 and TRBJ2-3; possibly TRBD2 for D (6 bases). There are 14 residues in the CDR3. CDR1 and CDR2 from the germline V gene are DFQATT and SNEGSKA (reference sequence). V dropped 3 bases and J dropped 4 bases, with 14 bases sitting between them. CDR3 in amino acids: CSASRTTTPDTQYF. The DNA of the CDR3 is TGCAGTGCTAGCCGGACTACCACGCCAGATACGCAGTATTTT.

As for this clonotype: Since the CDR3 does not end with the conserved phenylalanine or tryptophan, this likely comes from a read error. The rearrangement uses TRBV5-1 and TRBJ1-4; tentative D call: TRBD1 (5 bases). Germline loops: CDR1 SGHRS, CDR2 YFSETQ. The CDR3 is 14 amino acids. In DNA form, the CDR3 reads TGCGCCAGCAGCTCCGCTGGGGGGTATGAGAAACTGTTTCTT. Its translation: CASSSAGGYEKLFL.